Each of the 23 T cell receptor beta chains below was sequenced from the same sample in a study of T cells in Graves' hyperthyroidism and ophthalmopathy. The TCR beta CDR3 regions underwent amplification using RNA transcripts as the source. The TCR CDR3 was amplified in a first-round RT-PCR using the HTBI primer set. Each CDR3 protein gets one entry after TCRdb re-called the multiplex PCR reads with MiXCR. This sample carries around 370,000 distinct CDR3 sequences, under 20% of them seen once, and the ten largest clones take 35% to 45%. The sequenced sample was blood. The receptors shown here come from a man younger than 30 with Graves' ophthalmopathy.

A remark on this clonotype: This may be a read error, as it is one base from a much larger clone. The V call is TRBV12-3 or TRBV12-4, the J call TRBJ1-1, with no clear D. V lost 7 bases, J lost 4 bases, and 7 bases lay in between. This CDR3 has 11 residues. In nucleotides, the CDR3 is TGTGCCAGCAAACGTTCCACTGAAGCTTTCTTT. Its protein is CASKRSTEAFF.

The chain combines TRBV18 with TRBJ2-5, with 7 positions matching TRBD2. Losses at the gene ends were 3 bases for V and 4 bases for J; bases not matched to a gene: 8. CDR3 length: 15 residues. The germline V gene encodes CDR1 KGHSH and CDR2 LQKENI. CDR3 nucleotide sequence: TGTGCCAGCTCACCTCCGGAGGAGCGGGGAGAGACCCAGTACTTC. Amino acid sequence: CASSPPEERGETQYF.

This clonotype was recorded at least ten times. The rearrangement links TRBV2 to TRBJ2-1; D is possibly TRBD2 (7 bases). The V and J ends lost 5 bases and 2 bases respectively, with 13 bases between them. There are 15 residues in the CDR3. The germline V gene has CDR1 SNHLY and CDR2 FYNNEI. The CDR3 loop is CASSQRDNPYNEQFF. CDR3 nucleotides: TGTGCCAGCAGTCAGCGGGACAACCCCTACAATGAGCAGTTCTTC.

This clonotype showed up just a few times. The chain recombines TRBV11-2 with TRBJ2-3; 7 bases agree with TRBD1. The CDR3 sequence is 18 residues long. Germline CDR1 reads SGHAT; CDR2 reads FQNNGV. V trimming: 3 bases; J trimming: 3 bases; junction bases outside the gene matches: 15. DNA for the CDR3: TGTGCCAGCAGCTTGACAGGGATGGTCCGCACGCCGACAGATACGCAGTATTTT. Translation gives CASSLTGMVRTPTDTQYF.

This clonotype came up a few times. The chain employs TRBV4-1 and TRBJ2-7, with TRBD2 matching 8 bases. Germline CDR1 reads MGHRA; CDR2 reads YSYEKL. The CDR3 loop spans 15 amino acids. The ends lost 4 bases at V and 1 base at J; junction bases unmatched: 6. The CDR3 reads CASSPTGGWSYEQYF. CDR3 nucleotide sequence: TGCGCCAGCAGCCCTACGGGGGGGTGGTCCTACGAGCAGTACTTC.

This clonotype was found many times. V gene TRBV5-1 combines with J gene TRBJ1-4; TRBD1 matches at 7 bases. Germline CDR1 is SGHRS and CDR2 is YFSETQ. J was trimmed by 8 bases and V by 4 bases; bases with no gene match: 8. The CDR3 sequence is 14 residues long. CDR3 DNA: TGCGCCAGCAGCCCCGCCGGGACAGTAGAAAAACTGTTTTTT. Amino acids: CASSPAGTVEKLFF.

This clonotype was counted ten times or more. The chain joins TRBV12-3 or TRBV12-4 to TRBJ2-3, with TRBD2 identical over 7 bases. Trimming removed 1 base from V and 4 bases from J; junction bases left unmatched: 11. The CDR3 loop spans 17 amino acids. The CDR3 DNA follows: TGTGCCAGCAGTTTAGGTGGAGCGGGGAGTGAGGCAGATACGCAGTATTTT. Amino acids: CASSLGGAGSEADTQYF.

This clonotype was counted many times. In DNA form, the CDR3 reads TGTGCCAGCAGCTTGGGGGGAAGGGAGCAGTTCTTC. This codes for CASSLGGREQFF. This sequence joins TRBV11-2 and TRBJ2-1, with D perhaps TRBD2 (6 bases). Trimming pared 3 bases from V and 10 bases from J, leaving 10 bases between. CDR1 and CDR2 (germline): SGHAT, FQNNGV. The CDR3 sequence is 12 residues long.

This clonotype was seen a handful of times. The chain joins TRBV5-6 to TRBJ2-5, with D possibly matching TRBD1 (6 bases). CDR1 and CDR2 (germline): SGHDT, YYEEEE. The V gene lost 7 bases and the J gene lost 2 bases, with 15 bases spanning the gap. The CDR3 loop spans 14 amino acids. CDR3 nucleotides: TGTGCCAGCGGGGGCCTCGGGTTTCAAGAGACCCAGTACTTC. This translates into CASGGLGFQETQYF.

Only a few counts were recorded for this clonotype. The CDR3 here is CASRRRPVGGAKGGYTF. Here the CDR3 DNA reads TGTGCCAGCAGACGCAGACCGGTGGGGGGCGCGAAAGGCGGCTACACCTTC. The J gene is TRBJ1-2, the V gene TRBV12-3 or TRBV12-4; TRBD1 is a possible D gene (6 bases). Trimming took off 6 bases at V and 8 bases at J, with 28 bases between the two ends. This CDR3 has 17 residues.

Ten or more counts support this clonotype. The rearrangement links TRBV12-3 or TRBV12-4 to TRBJ1-1; TRBD1 matches at 7 bases. This CDR3 has 14 residues. Trimming at V came to 5 bases and at J to 1 base, leaving 4 bases not matched to a gene. DNA of the CDR3: TGTGCCAGCAGTACACGGACAGGGAACACTGAAGCTTTCTTT. Translating it yields CASSTRTGNTEAFF.

The gene calls are TRBV18 and TRBJ2-1; TRBD1 matches 9 bases. Germline CDR1 and CDR2: KGHSH and LQKENI. The CDR3 extends over 15 amino acids. Germline trimming cut 8 bases from V and 7 bases from J; bases unmatched to any gene: 12. The CDR3, as DNA: TGTGCCAGCAGATCGTGGGACAGGGTGGGTAATGAGCAGTTCTTC. It yields the protein CASRSWDRVGNEQFF. Variable domain in full (rest from reference TRBV18 and TRBJ2-1): NAGVMQNPRHLVRRRGQEARLRCSPMKGHSHVYWYRQLPEEGLKFMVYLQKENIIDESGMPKERFSAEFPKEGPSILRIQQVVRGDSAAYFCASRSWDRVGNEQFFGPGTRLTVL.

This clonotype has at least ten counts. The V and J genes are TRBV3-1 and TRBJ2-7; D is uncertain. Trimming pared 4 bases from V and 0 bases from J, leaving 19 bases between. CDR3 length equals 17 residues. Germline lookup yields CDR1 LGHDT and CDR2 YNNKEL (reference sequence). The CDR3, as DNA: TGTGCCAGCAGCCCCACTCCCTCGGGCCATAGCTCCTACGAGCAGTACTTC. Translated: CASSPTPSGHSSYEQYF.

This clonotype was found many times. The V call is TRBV5-1, the J call TRBJ1-2; no clear D. V lost 0 bases, J lost 4 bases, and 13 bases lay in between. Per the germline V gene, CDR1 is SGHRS and CDR2 is YFSETQ. The CDR3 is made up of 15 amino acids. The CDR3 region is CASSLAAETFYGYTF. The DNA of the CDR3 is TGCGCCAGCAGCTTGGCGGCGGAAACGTTCTATGGCTACACCTTC.

The table lists this clonotype with many counts. This chain joins TRBV11-2 and TRBJ1-2; 7 bases match TRBD1. Trimming removed 6 bases from V and 5 bases from J; junction bases left unmatched: 6. Germline CDR1 is SGHAT and CDR2 is FQNNGV. CDR3 length: 13 residues. CDR3 sequence (DNA): TGTGCCAGCAGGTCCGGGACAGATTATGGCTACACCTTC. Protein sequence: CASRSGTDYGYTF.

In its sample, this clonotype was seen a few times. The chain uses TRBV6-1 and TRBJ1-1; 12 nucleotides match TRBD1. V lost 7 bases, J lost 12 bases, and 9 bases stayed unmatched. Germline CDR1 is MNHNS and CDR2 is SASEGT. The CDR3 length is 13 residues. The CDR3, as DNA: TGTGCCAGCAAACGGGACAGGGGGCATTCGCCTTTCTTT. It translates to CASKRDRGHSPFF.

In this sample, this clonotype turned up many times. This chain uses TRBV11-2 with TRBJ2-5; D is undetermined. The germline CDR1 and CDR2 sequences are SGHAT and FQNNGV. Trimming pared 1 base from V and 7 bases from J, leaving 10 bases between. CDR3 length: 13 residues. The CDR3 spells CASSLGLEGTQYF. The CDR3 bases are TGTGCCAGCAGCTTAGGGTTGGAAGGGACCCAGTACTTC.

The CDR3 here is CASSKRTSGVGDTQYF. The CDR3, as DNA: TGTGCCAGCAGCAAAAGGACTAGCGGGGTGGGGGATACGCAGTATTTT. V and J are TRBV5-6 and TRBJ2-3; 12 bases map to TRBD2. There are 16 residues in the CDR3. Germline V gene data show CDR1 as SGHDT and CDR2 as YYEEEE. The trim removed 4 bases at V and 6 bases at J, leaving 9 bases unmatched. The full variable domain, in which reference TRBV5-6 and TRBJ2-3 provide the parts outside the CDR3, is DAGVTQSPTHLIKTRGQQVTLRCSPKSGHDTVSWYQQALGQGPQFIFQYYEEEERQRGNFPDRFSGHQFPNYSSELNVNALLLGDSALYLCASSKRTSGVGDTQYFGPGTRLTVL.

The CDR3 sequence is CASTGQGAYEQYF. The CDR3 coding sequence is TGTGCCAGCACGGGACAGGGGGCCTACGAGCAGTACTTC. The V and J genes are TRBV28 and TRBJ2-7; 11 positions match TRBD1. The junction had 1 base not matched to a gene; V was cut back by 7 bases and J by 2 bases. The germline V gene encodes CDR1 MDHEN and CDR2 SYDVKM. The CDR3 sequence is 13 residues long.

Only a few counts were recorded for this clonotype. The genes are TRBV24-1 and TRBJ2-6; D not certain. V lost 2 bases, J lost 0 bases, and 13 bases lay in between. The CDR3 extends over 18 amino acids. CDR1 is KGHDR, CDR2 SFDVKD, per germline. CDR3 protein: CATSDSAPTFSGANVLTF. CDR3 nucleotides: TGTGCCACCAGTGATTCGGCACCTACCTTCTCTGGGGCCAACGTCCTGACTTTC.

Many counts were recorded for this clonotype. This chain uses TRBV2 with TRBJ1-2, with 7 positions matching TRBD1. This CDR3 is 13 amino acids long. J gave up 8 bases and V 2 bases, and 5 bases lay outside the gene matches. Germline V gene data show CDR1 as SNHLY and CDR2 as FYNNEI. The CDR3 DNA sequence: TGTGCCAGCAGTGAACGGCAGGGGGAAGGCTACACCTTC. This translates into CASSERQGEGYTF.

This clonotype was observed a few times. The chain is built from TRBV6-1 and TRBJ1-2; weak D call: TRBD1 (5 bases). CDR1 is MNHNS and CDR2 is SASEGT in the germline V gene. This CDR3 has 14 amino acids. V lost 10 bases, J lost 3 bases, and 18 bases lay in between. The CDR3 DNA reads as TGTGCCACCAAAGAGAGCTGGGGGTACTATGGCTACACCTTC. This sequence encodes CATKESWGYYGYTF.

This clonotype was counted a few times. The chain couples TRBV5-1 to TRBJ1-4; D is undetermined. Trimming removed 4 bases from V and 11 bases from J, with 12 bases in between. Per the germline V gene, CDR1 is SGHRS and CDR2 is YFSETQ. This CDR3 is 12 amino acids long. The CDR3 coding sequence is TGCGCCAGCAGCCCTCCTGGGGATAAACTGTTTTTT. It encodes CASSPPGDKLFF.